This TCR beta chain came from a study of T-cell memory formation after mild COVID-19. The overall study: Across donors, TCR clusters were largely donor specific. Study findings and constraints: Researchers found some responding clones in pre-infection memory, a sign that cross-reactive memory joined.

Regarding this clonotype: Its specificity is unknown.

CDR1 and CDR2 (germline): MNHEY, SVGEGT. The junction had 16 bases not matched to a gene; V was cut back by 5 bases and J by 5 bases. This CDR3 has 17 residues. The authors produced TCR alpha and TCR beta cDNA libraries with sample barcodes and UMIs by 5'RACE using constant-segment primers. TCRdb recomputed calls from the 5' RACE reads with MiXCR, one row per CDR3 protein. The table shows some 100,000 distinct CDR3 sequences, with more than 9.5% occurring only once. The TCR sequence derives from a man aged 18 to 29 who had mild COVID-19 (a few samples of this study predate the infection). Cell type and time point are not known. The chain is built from TRBV6-2 or TRBV6-3 and TRBJ1-2; the match to TRBD1 covers 8 bases. The specimen was PBMCs or a T cell subset sorted from them (not recorded which). The CDR3 protein is CASSLRGDRMFGYGYTF. Written as DNA, the CDR3 is TGTGCCAGCAGTCTCCGGGGGGACAGGATGTTTGGGTATGGCTACACCTTC.